These T cell receptor beta chains were read from a single sample in a study of beta chain features in type 1 diabetes. Data came from immunoSEQ multiplex PCR; TCRdb stores just in-frame clones and leaves some out. The sample lists more than 300,000 clones; roughly 8% were seen once. The sample comprised central memory CD4+ T cells from blood. Receptors were obtained from a woman under 30 in good health. CDR3s include the opening cysteine and the closing phenylalanine or tryptophan. Each record gives: clone size, J gene, D gene, V gene, CDR3 protein, CDR3 DNA. The D gene is left open where the match is weak. Size is omitted from some rows. Given values are once, few, many or a class for expanded clones.

clone_size: -
j_call: TRBJ2-5
d_call: TRBD2
v_call: TRBV5-6
cdr3_aa: CASRPGLARETQYF
cdr3_nt: TGTGCCAGCAGACCAGGACTAGCGCGGGAGACCCAGTACTTC

clone_size: few
j_call: TRBJ2-2
d_call: TRBD2
v_call: TRBV10-3
cdr3_aa: CASGLAGGSTGELFF
cdr3_nt: TGTGCCAGCGGACTAGCGGGAGGGAGTACCGGGGAGCTGTTTTTT

clone_size: few
j_call: TRBJ2-3
d_call: -
v_call: TRBV7-2
cdr3_aa: CASSLVESYTQYF
cdr3_nt: TGTGCCAGCAGCTTAGTCGAATCATATACGCAGTATTTT

clone_size: few
j_call: TRBJ2-1
d_call: TRBD1
v_call: TRBV18
cdr3_aa: CASSPTNRGRYNEQFF
cdr3_nt: TGTGCCAGCTCACCAACTAACAGGGGTCGGTACAATGAGCAGTTCTTC

clone_size: many
j_call: TRBJ1-5
d_call: -
v_call: TRBV19
cdr3_aa: CASSIGTGFNQPQHF
cdr3_nt: TGTGCCAGTAGTATTGGAACAGGGTTCAATCAGCCCCAGCATTTT

clone_size: few
j_call: TRBJ2-6
d_call: -
v_call: TRBV2
cdr3_aa: CASSEQPRISGANVLTF
cdr3_nt: TGTGCCAGCAGTGAACAACCTCGCATCTCTGGGGCCAACGTCCTGACTTTC

clone_size: few
j_call: TRBJ2-5
d_call: -
v_call: TRBV2
cdr3_aa: CASTREGTAQETQYF
cdr3_nt: TGTGCCAGCACCCGCGAGGGTACGGCGCAAGAGACCCAGTACTTC

clone_size: many
j_call: TRBJ2-1
d_call: -
v_call: TRBV12-2
cdr3_aa: CASRLAFDEQFF
cdr3_nt: TGTGCAAGTCGCTTGGCGTTCGATGAGCAGTTCTTC

clone_size: many
j_call: TRBJ2-1
d_call: TRBD2
v_call: TRBV9
cdr3_aa: CASSATVAGTYNEQFF
cdr3_nt: TGTGCCAGCAGCGCCACTGTAGCGGGTACTTACAATGAGCAGTTCTTC

clone_size: few
j_call: TRBJ1-5
d_call: -
v_call: TRBV27
cdr3_aa: CASSFQGDSQPQHF
cdr3_nt: TGTGCCAGCAGTTTTCAAGGCGATTCTCAGCCCCAGCATTTT

clone_size: few
j_call: TRBJ2-1
d_call: TRBD2
v_call: TRBV5-1
cdr3_aa: CASSFSGLAGYDEQFF
cdr3_nt: TGCGCCAGCAGCTTTTCAGGACTAGCGGGATATGATGAGCAGTTCTTC

clone_size: -
j_call: TRBJ2-5
d_call: -
v_call: TRBV7-9
cdr3_aa: CASSFSASHSETQYF
cdr3_nt: TGTGCCAGCAGCTTTTCAGCCAGCCATAGCGAGACCCAGTACTTC

clone_size: few
j_call: TRBJ2-2
d_call: TRBD1
v_call: TRBV6-6
cdr3_aa: CASTRDRRGTGELFF
cdr3_nt: TGTGCCAGCACCCGGGACAGGAGAGGCACCGGGGAGCTGTTTTTT

clone_size: -
j_call: TRBJ2-5
d_call: TRBD1
v_call: TRBV5-4
cdr3_aa: CASSLTGGEETQYF
cdr3_nt: TGTGCCAGCAGCTTGACAGGGGGCGAAGAGACCCAGTACTTC

clone_size: many
j_call: TRBJ1-1
d_call: -
v_call: TRBV7-3
cdr3_aa: CASSLTPSITEAFF
cdr3_nt: TGTGCCAGCAGCTTAACCCCAAGTATCACTGAAGCTTTCTTT

clone_size: many
j_call: TRBJ2-7
d_call: TRBD1
v_call: TRBV10-3
cdr3_aa: CAISRGTGNEQYF
cdr3_nt: TGTGCCATCAGCAGAGGGACAGGGAACGAGCAGTACTTC

clone_size: many
j_call: TRBJ2-1
d_call: TRBD2
v_call: TRBV6-1
cdr3_aa: CASSEAGGRGDEQFF
cdr3_nt: TGTGCCAGCAGTGAAGCTGGCGGGAGAGGCGATGAGCAGTTCTTC

clone_size: few
j_call: TRBJ2-2
d_call: -
v_call: TRBV18
cdr3_aa: CASTPKTNTGELFF
cdr3_nt: TGTGCCAGCACCCCAAAAACGAACACCGGGGAGCTGTTTTTT

clone_size: -
j_call: TRBJ1-5
d_call: TRBD1
v_call: TRBV15
cdr3_aa: CATSSRDRAGVQPQHF
cdr3_nt: TGTGCCACCAGCTCTCGGGACAGGGCTGGCGTTCAGCCCCAGCATTTT

clone_size: -
j_call: TRBJ2-1
d_call: -
v_call: TRBV6-5
cdr3_aa: CASSYSLIGEQFF
cdr3_nt: TGTGCCAGCAGTTACTCACTAATAGGGGAGCAGTTCTTC

clone_size: -
j_call: TRBJ2-1
d_call: -
v_call: TRBV28
cdr3_aa: CASTPGSGVSYNEQFF
cdr3_nt: TGTGCCAGCACCCCCGGCAGCGGCGTCTCCTACAATGAGCAGTTCTTC

clone_size: few
j_call: TRBJ2-1
d_call: -
v_call: TRBV6-5
cdr3_aa: CASSSNTPGRNEQFF
cdr3_nt: TGTGCCAGCAGCTCCAATACCCCGGGGCGCAATGAGCAGTTCTTC

clone_size: few
j_call: TRBJ2-7
d_call: -
v_call: TRBV11-2
cdr3_aa: CASSLARGWQYF
cdr3_nt: TGTGCCAGCAGCTTAGCGAGAGGCTGGCAGTACTTC

clone_size: -
j_call: TRBJ2-3
d_call: TRBD2
v_call: TRBV19
cdr3_aa: CASSNRGSGRAVDTQYF
cdr3_nt: TGTGCCAGTAGTAATCGAGGTAGCGGGAGGGCCGTAGATACGCAGTATTTT

clone_size: -
j_call: TRBJ1-1
d_call: TRBD1
v_call: TRBV18
cdr3_aa: CASSPAGGGTEAFF
cdr3_nt: TGTGCCAGCTCACCGGCAGGGGGAGGGACTGAAGCTTTCTTT

clone_size: -
j_call: TRBJ1-2
d_call: -
v_call: TRBV18
cdr3_aa: CASSPQTGLYGYTF
cdr3_nt: TGTGCCAGCTCACCACAAACAGGTCTATATGGCTACACCTTC

clone_size: few
j_call: TRBJ1-2
d_call: TRBD1
v_call: TRBV5-1
cdr3_aa: CASRATGGDGYTF
cdr3_nt: TGCGCCAGCAGAGCAACAGGGGGCGATGGCTACACCTTC

clone_size: many
j_call: TRBJ2-2
d_call: TRBD2
v_call: TRBV15
cdr3_aa: CATSRVGTSSGELFF
cdr3_nt: TGTGCCACCAGCAGAGTAGGGACTAGCTCCGGGGAGCTGTTTTTT

clone_size: -
j_call: TRBJ2-1
d_call: TRBD2
v_call: TRBV7-3
cdr3_aa: CASSSQRTSGRAYNEQFF
cdr3_nt: TGTGCCAGCAGCTCCCAGAGGACTAGCGGGAGGGCCTACAATGAGCAGTTCTTC

clone_size: few
j_call: TRBJ2-6
d_call: -
v_call: TRBV7-3
cdr3_aa: CASSLMGSGANVLTF
cdr3_nt: TGTGCCAGCAGCTTAATGGGGTCTGGGGCCAACGTCCTGACTTTC

clone_size: -
j_call: TRBJ2-1
d_call: -
v_call: TRBV6-1
cdr3_aa: CASRRASSHPNEQFF
cdr3_nt: TGTGCCAGCCGAAGAGCGTCTAGCCACCCAAATGAGCAGTTCTTC

clone_size: -
j_call: TRBJ2-7
d_call: -
v_call: TRBV7-2
cdr3_aa: CASSWSGLSYEQYF
cdr3_nt: TGTGCCAGCAGCTGGAGCGGGCTCTCCTACGAGCAGTACTTC

clone_size: few
j_call: TRBJ2-7
d_call: TRBD2
v_call: TRBV5-1
cdr3_aa: CASSFGREGYEQYF
cdr3_nt: TGCGCCAGCAGCTTCGGGCGGGAGGGTTACGAGCAGTACTTC

clone_size: few
j_call: TRBJ2-2
d_call: -
v_call: TRBV5-1
cdr3_aa: CASETGHTNTGELFF
cdr3_nt: TGCGCCAGCGAGACAGGACATACGAACACCGGGGAGCTGTTTTTT

clone_size: -
j_call: TRBJ2-1
d_call: -
v_call: TRBV9
cdr3_aa: CASSVEAGSGSYNEQFF
cdr3_nt: TGTGCCAGCAGCGTAGAGGCGGGGAGCGGTTCCTACAATGAGCAGTTCTTC

clone_size: -
j_call: TRBJ1-4
d_call: -
v_call: TRBV5-6
cdr3_aa: CASSFRAGFANEKLFF
cdr3_nt: TGTGCCAGCAGCTTTCGGGCAGGGTTCGCTAATGAAAAACTGTTTTTT

clone_size: few
j_call: TRBJ2-2
d_call: TRBD1
v_call: TRBV7-2
cdr3_aa: CASSDRGTGELFF
cdr3_nt: TGTGCCAGCAGCGACAGGGGTACCGGGGAGCTGTTTTTT

clone_size: many
j_call: TRBJ1-1
d_call: -
v_call: TRBV14
cdr3_aa: CASSHLYSEAFF
cdr3_nt: TGTGCCAGCAGCCATCTTTACAGTGAAGCTTTCTTT

clone_size: few
j_call: TRBJ1-2
d_call: -
v_call: TRBV28
cdr3_aa: CASSSAGDPYGYTF
cdr3_nt: TGTGCCAGCAGTTCGGCAGGGGATCCCTATGGCTACACCTTC

clone_size: -
j_call: TRBJ2-7
d_call: -
v_call: TRBV6-6
cdr3_aa: CASSLRAGNDEQYF
cdr3_nt: TGTGCCAGCAGTTTGCGGGCGGGCAATGACGAGCAGTACTTC

clone_size: few
j_call: TRBJ2-7
d_call: -
v_call: TRBV18
cdr3_aa: CASSTTEEVEQYF
cdr3_nt: TGTGCCAGCTCCACTACGGAGGAAGTGGAGCAGTACTTC